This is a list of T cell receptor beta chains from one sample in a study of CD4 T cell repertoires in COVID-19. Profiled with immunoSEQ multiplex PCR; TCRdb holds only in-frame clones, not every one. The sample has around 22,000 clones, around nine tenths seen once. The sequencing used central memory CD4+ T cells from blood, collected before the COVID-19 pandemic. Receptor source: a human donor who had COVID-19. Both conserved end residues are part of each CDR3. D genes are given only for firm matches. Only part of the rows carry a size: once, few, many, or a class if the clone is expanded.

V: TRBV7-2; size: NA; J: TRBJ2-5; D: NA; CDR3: CASSPRETQYF; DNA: TGTGCCAGCAGCCCTCGAGAGACCCAGTACTTC
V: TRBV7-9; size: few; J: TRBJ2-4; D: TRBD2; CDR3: CASSYLAGVANIQYF; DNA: TGTGCCAGCAGCTATTTAGCGGGAGTGGCAAACATTCAGTACTTC
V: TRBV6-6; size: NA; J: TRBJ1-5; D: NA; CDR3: CASSYGGGNQPQHF; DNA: TGTGCCAGCAGTTACGGGGGGGGGAATCAGCCCCAGCATTTT
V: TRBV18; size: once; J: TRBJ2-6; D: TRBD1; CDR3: CASSIGQGTGANVLTF; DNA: TGTGCCAGCTCAATCGGACAGGGGACTGGGGCCAACGTCCTGACTTTC
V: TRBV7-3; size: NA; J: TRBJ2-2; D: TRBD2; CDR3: CASSYLGGGGTGELFF; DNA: TGTGCCAGCAGCTACCTGGGGGGGGGAGGCACCGGGGAGCTGTTTTTT
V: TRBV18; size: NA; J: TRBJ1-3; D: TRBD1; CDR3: CASSPWDSSGNTIYF; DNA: TGTGCCAGCTCACCGTGGGACAGCTCTGGAAACACCATATATTTT
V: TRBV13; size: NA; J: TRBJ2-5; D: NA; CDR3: CASSFRAYQETQYF; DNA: TGTGCCAGCAGCTTCAGGGCTTACCAAGAGACCCAGTACTTC
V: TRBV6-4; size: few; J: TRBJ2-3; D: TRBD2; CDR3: CASSDGLAGAGGYTQYF; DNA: TGTGCCAGCAGTGACGGGCTAGCGGGGGCCGGGGGTTATACGCAGTATTTT
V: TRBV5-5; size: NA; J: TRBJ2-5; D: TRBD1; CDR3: CASSSRTGGAETQYF; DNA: TGTGCCAGCAGCTCTCGGACAGGGGGCGCCGAGACCCAGTACTTC
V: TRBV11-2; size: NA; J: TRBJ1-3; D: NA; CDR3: CASSLETWAAGNTIYF; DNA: TGTGCCAGCAGCTTAGAGACATGGGCAGCCGGAAACACCATATATTTT
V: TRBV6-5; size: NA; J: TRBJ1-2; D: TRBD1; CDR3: CASSYSTGGNYGYTF; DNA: TGTGCCAGCAGTTACTCGACAGGGGGCAACTATGGCTACACCTTC
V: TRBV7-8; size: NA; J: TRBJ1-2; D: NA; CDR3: CASSARGTATYGYTF; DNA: TGTGCCAGCAGCGCCCGGGGGACGGCTACCTATGGCTACACCTTC
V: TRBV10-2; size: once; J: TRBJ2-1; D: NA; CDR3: CASSEGHGFLEQFF; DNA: TGCGCCAGCAGTGAGGGGCATGGGTTTCTTGAGCAGTTCTTC
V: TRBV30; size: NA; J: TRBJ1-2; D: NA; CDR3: CAWSVTGSYYGYTF; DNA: TGTGCCTGGAGTGTAACAGGGAGCTACTATGGCTACACCTTC
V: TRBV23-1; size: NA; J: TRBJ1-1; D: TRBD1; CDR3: CASSRPGFPRDRGPENTEAFF; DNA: TGCGCCAGCAGTCGCCCGGGCTTTCCCAGGGACAGGGGGCCAGAGAACACTGAAGCTTTCTTT
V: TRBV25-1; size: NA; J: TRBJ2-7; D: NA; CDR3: CASSELVEEYEQYF; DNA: TGTGCCAGCAGTGAATTGGTCGAGGAGTACGAGCAGTACTTC
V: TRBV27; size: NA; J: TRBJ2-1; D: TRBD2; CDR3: CASSSGLAGVSNEQFF; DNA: TGTGCCAGCAGTTCGGGACTAGCGGGAGTATCAAATGAGCAGTTCTTC
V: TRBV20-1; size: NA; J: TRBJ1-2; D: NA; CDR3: CSAAGNYGYTF; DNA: TGCAGTGCGGCGGGGAACTATGGCTACACCTTC
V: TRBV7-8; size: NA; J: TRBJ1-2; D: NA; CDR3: CASSPRASGDYGYTF; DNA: TGTGCCAGCAGCCCCCGGGCGTCGGGGGACTATGGCTACACCTTC
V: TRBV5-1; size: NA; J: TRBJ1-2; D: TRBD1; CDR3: CASSLGPGGFGYTF; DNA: TGCGCCAGCAGCTTGGGACCAGGGGGATTTGGCTACACCTTC
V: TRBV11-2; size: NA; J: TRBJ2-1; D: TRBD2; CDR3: CASSPRGSGLYNEQFF; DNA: TGTGCCAGCAGCCCCCGCGGGAGCGGGCTATACAATGAGCAGTTCTTC
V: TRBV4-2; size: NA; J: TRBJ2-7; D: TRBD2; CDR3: CASSQGGSSYEQYF; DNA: TGTGCCAGCAGCCAAGGCGGGAGCTCCTACGAGCAGTACTTC
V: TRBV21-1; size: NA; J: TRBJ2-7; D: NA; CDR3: CASTRTGDQGEQYF; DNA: TGTGCCAGCACCCGGACAGGGGATCAAGGCGAGCAGTACTTC
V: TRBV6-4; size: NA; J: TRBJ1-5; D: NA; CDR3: CASSSEIRGQPQHF; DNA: TGTGCCAGCAGTTCCGAAATCCGGGGTCAGCCCCAGCATTTT
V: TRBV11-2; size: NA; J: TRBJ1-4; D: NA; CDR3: CASSLMRSWRATNEKLFF; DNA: TGTGCCAGCAGCTTAATGAGGAGTTGGAGGGCAACTAATGAAAAACTGTTTTTT
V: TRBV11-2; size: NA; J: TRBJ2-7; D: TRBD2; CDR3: CASSFNPPSLAGGYEQYF; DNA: TGTGCCAGCAGCTTTAACCCCCCCTCGCTAGCGGGAGGGTACGAGCAGTACTTC
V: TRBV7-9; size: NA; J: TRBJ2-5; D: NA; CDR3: CASSQGGKQETQYF; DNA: TGTGCCAGCAGCCAGGGCGGCAAGCAAGAGACCCAGTACTTC
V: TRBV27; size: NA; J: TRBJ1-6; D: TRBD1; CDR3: CASRYRGPSPLHF; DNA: TGTGCCAGCAGGTACAGGGGCCCCTCACCCCTCCACTTT
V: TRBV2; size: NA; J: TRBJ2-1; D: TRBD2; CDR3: CASSGGLAVDEQFF; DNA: TGTGCCAGCAGCGGCGGACTAGCAGTCGATGAGCAGTTCTTC
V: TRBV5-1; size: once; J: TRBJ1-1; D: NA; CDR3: CASSPQPPQVNTEAFF; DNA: TGCGCCAGCAGCCCGCAGCCCCCACAGGTGAACACTGAAGCTTTCTTT
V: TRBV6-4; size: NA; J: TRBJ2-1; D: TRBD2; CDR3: CASKGPGLAGVGEQFF; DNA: TGTGCCAGCAAAGGACCGGGACTAGCGGGAGTAGGAGAGCAGTTCTTC
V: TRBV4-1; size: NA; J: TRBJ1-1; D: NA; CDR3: CASSQGGQRLNTEAFF; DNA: TGCGCCAGCAGCCAAGGAGGCCAAAGACTGAACACTGAAGCTTTCTTT
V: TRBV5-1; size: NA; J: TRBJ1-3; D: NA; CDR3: CASSLAASGQHSGNTIYF; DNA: TGCGCCAGCAGCTTGGCCGCTTCTGGACAGCACTCTGGAAACACCATATATTTT
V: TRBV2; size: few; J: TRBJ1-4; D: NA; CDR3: CASSGVRVGNEKLFF; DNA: TGTGCCAGCAGCGGCGTACGGGTGGGTAATGAAAAACTGTTTTTT
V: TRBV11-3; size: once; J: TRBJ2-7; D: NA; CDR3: CASSADRRNEQYF; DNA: TGTGCCAGCAGCGCCGACAGGCGCAACGAGCAGTACTTC
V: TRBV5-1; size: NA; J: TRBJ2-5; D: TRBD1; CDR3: CASSTGTEETQYF; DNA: TGCGCCAGCAGCACCGGGACAGAAGAGACCCAGTACTTC
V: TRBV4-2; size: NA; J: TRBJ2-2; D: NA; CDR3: CASSQPRPGTNTGELFF; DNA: TGTGCCAGCAGCCAACCCCGGCCGGGAACGAACACCGGGGAGCTGTTTTTT
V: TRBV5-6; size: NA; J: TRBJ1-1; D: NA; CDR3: CASSFVPDNPYREAFF; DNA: TGTGCCAGCAGCTTCGTCCCCGACAATCCCTACCGTGAAGCTTTCTTT
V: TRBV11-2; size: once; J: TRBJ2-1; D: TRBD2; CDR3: CASSSLAGVFGEQFF; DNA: TGTGCCAGCAGCTCCCTAGCGGGAGTTTTTGGTGAGCAGTTCTTC
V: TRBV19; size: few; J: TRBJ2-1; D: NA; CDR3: CASRTTQGNEQFF; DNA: TGTGCCAGTAGGACCACGCAGGGCAATGAGCAGTTCTTC
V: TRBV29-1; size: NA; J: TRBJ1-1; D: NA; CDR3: CSVKQGPSTEAFF; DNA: TGCAGCGTCAAACAGGGTCCGTCCACTGAAGCTTTCTTT
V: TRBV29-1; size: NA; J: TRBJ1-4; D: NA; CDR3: CSVVQGEKLFF; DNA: TGCAGCGTTGTGCAGGGGGAAAAACTGTTTTTT
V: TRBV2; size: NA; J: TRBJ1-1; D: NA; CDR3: CASTQTGGTEAFF; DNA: TGTGCCAGCACCCAGACGGGTGGGACTGAAGCTTTCTTT
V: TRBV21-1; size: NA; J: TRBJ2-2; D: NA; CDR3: CASSLTVGELFF; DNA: TGTGCCAGCAGCCTCACAGTCGGGGAGCTGTTTTTT
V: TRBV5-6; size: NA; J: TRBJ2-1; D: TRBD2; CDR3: CASSLLTGTSGARNEQFF; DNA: TGTGCCAGCAGCTTGCTCACCGGGACTAGCGGGGCTAGGAATGAGCAGTTCTTC
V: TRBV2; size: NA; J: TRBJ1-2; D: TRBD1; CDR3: CASRPTGPEGGYTF; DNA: TGTGCCAGCAGGCCGACAGGGCCTGAGGGTGGCTACACCTTC
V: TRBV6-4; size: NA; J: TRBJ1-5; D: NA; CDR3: CASSDRGYQPQHF; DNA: TGTGCCAGCAGTGACCGGGGTTATCAGCCCCAGCATTTT
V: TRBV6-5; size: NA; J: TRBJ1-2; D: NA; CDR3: CASRAPGVRYGYTF; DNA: TGTGCCAGCAGGGCCCCCGGGGTACGCTATGGCTACACCTTC
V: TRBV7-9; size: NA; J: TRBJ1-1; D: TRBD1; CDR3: CASSPSTGSGTEAFF; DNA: TGTGCCAGCAGCCCCTCGACAGGGTCGGGCACTGAAGCTTTCTTT
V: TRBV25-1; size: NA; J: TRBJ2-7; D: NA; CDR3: CASSGAEAGASYEQYF; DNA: TGTGCCAGCAGTGGTGCGGAGGCGGGGGCTTCCTACGAGCAGTACTTC
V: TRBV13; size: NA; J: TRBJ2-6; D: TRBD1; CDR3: CASSLTRTGTGANVLTF; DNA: TGTGCCAGCAGCTTAACCAGGACAGGGACCGGGGCCAACGTCCTGACTTTC
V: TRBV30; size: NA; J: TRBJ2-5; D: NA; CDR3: CAWSPGGREETQYF; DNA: TGTGCCTGGAGTCCCGGAGGCCGGGAGGAGACCCAGTACTTC
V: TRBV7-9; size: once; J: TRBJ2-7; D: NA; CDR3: CASSLGQVGYEQYF; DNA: TGTGCCAGCAGCTTAGGACAGGTTGGCTACGAGCAGTACTTC